Reported below is one T cell receptor (beta chain). The sample holds many counts of this clonotype. It lacks a known antigen. No base quality information exists; no much larger clone differs at one position. Ophthalmopathy patients had moderately to severely active disease, Clinical Activity Score of at least 3, NOSPECS grade of at least 4, and duration under 3 months. Exclusion was applied to patients with uncontrolled infections, other autoimmune diseases, pregnancy or lactation. Clinical symptoms, serum thyroxine and TRAb, thyroid ultrasound, and orbital computed tomography formed the basis for the diagnoses. Ficoll-Paque density gradient centrifugation was used to isolate PBMCs from approximately 10 ml of fresh peripheral blood. Trizol reagent was used to extract total RNA, and RNA quality was then checked on an Agilent 2100 Bioanalyzer. From the cysteine through the phenylalanine, the CDR3 covers 13 amino acids. The kept DNA is CDR3 alone, 39 bases in frame from the first base. At the junction V is shortened by 6 bases and J by 3 bases; bases outside the gene matches: 3. The germline V gene supplies CDR1 SGHAT and CDR2 FQNNGV.

TCR beta CDR3 regions were amplified from RNA transcripts. A first-round RT-PCR of the TCR CDR3 used the HTBI primer set with the Qiagen OneStep RT-PCR kit. A second multiplex PCR round built the libraries, followed by size selection and purification. Sequencing of the libraries was done on an Illumina HiSeq2000 using paired-end 100 bp reads. The published analysis was carried out like this. SOAPnuke was used to process the raw data, with reads discarded if the reads contained adapters or uncalled bases, had a mean Phred below 15, or lacked an exact constant-primer or identifier match. High-quality paired reads were merged using COPE v1.2.5, and each unique nucleotide sequence was defined as a clonotype. MiTCR v1.1 was used to align clonotypes to the IMGT TRBV, TRBD and TRBJ reference segments. The analysis was restricted to V-J combinations with a frequency above 0.0001, which together covered about 99% of the repertoires. A TCS score was defined as the ratio between F50 (clonal expansion) and ExV (chaos), using BLOSUM62-based TCRdist between CDR3 peptides within each V-J. Welch's t-statistics and random forest reduced 514 V-J features to under 15, which were used in a naive Bayes classifier (R e1071). TCRdb reanalyzed the raw reads on its own, using fastp at Q25 for trimming and MiXCR for clone calling, and kept in-frame beta chains. Entries are consolidated by CDR3 protein sequence, retaining the most common genes and DNA. The V and J calls were determined by TCRdb, not by the authors. The sample profile shows hundreds of thousands of distinct CDR3 sequences; over 12% of them were found once. Of the sample, around 13% is held by the ten largest clones.

These data originate in a study of T cells in Graves' hyperthyroidism and ophthalmopathy (dated by TCRdb to about 2019). At the level of the whole study: Peripheral blood samples were taken at the time of initial diagnosis, prior to any treatment. To identify distinguishing TCR V-J signatures, a discovery cohort of roughly 100 patients was used, comprising 43 with Graves' ophthalmopathy and about 59 with stable Graves' hyperthyroidism. Prospective prediction of ophthalmopathy was tested in an independent validation cohort consisting of some 19 hyperthyroidism patients and some 16 patients who later progressed to ophthalmopathy. For training and testing, the roughly 93 patients in the discovery cohort were randomly divided in a 7:3 ratio. The study also compared thyroid tissue and blood T-cell repertoires from a handful of Graves' hyperthyroidism patients. Following sampling, methimazole starting at 30 mg daily was given to hyperthyroidism patients, and high-dose intravenous methylprednisolone was given to ophthalmopathy patients. According to the paper, TCR Vbeta CDR3 sequencing was carried out on 120 to 150 peripheral blood samples, which came from fewer than 50 ophthalmopathy, around 74 hyperthyroidism and some 17 progressor patients. The study at large found these results: Ophthalmopathy was separated from stable hyperthyroidism by a 13 V-J signature model, with around 88% sensitivity and about 81% specificity obtained in cross-validation and 80%/75% obtained in testing. No statistical method was used to set the sample size in advance, and investigators knew the group allocation. Most expanded thyroid clonotypes (frequency above 0.001) were also found in blood, which suggests that blood repertoires may mirror thyroid immune responses. During validation, the model predicted progression to ophthalmopathy a median of approximately 6 months ahead of onset, with around 71% sensitivity and 72.22% specificity.

Sequencing was performed on blood. The sequence derives from a man younger than 30 with Graves' ophthalmopathy. This chain is built from TRBV11-2 and TRBJ2-7, with 9 middle bases fitting TRBD1. The DNA sequence is as follows: TGTGCCAGCAGTTCGACAGGGGGCTACGAGCAGTACTTC. This is translated as CASSSTGGYEQYF.